One and the same sample provided the 12 T cell receptor beta chains below, sequenced in a study of T cell responses to AZD1222 COVID-19 vaccine. TCRdb's table, derived via immunoSEQ multiplex PCR, lists solely in-frame clones and lacks some. The data show around 260,000 clones, 90% to 95% seen once. This specimen was peripheral blood, taken on day 0 of AZD1222 vaccination. Receptors originate from an adult in good health.

V usage is TRBV7-8 and J usage is TRBJ2-7; D possibly corresponds to TRBD1 (6 bases). V was pared by 2 bases and J by 3 bases, with 14 bases between. This CDR3 contains 15 residues. Germline V CDR1 and CDR2: SGHVS, FQNEAQ. The CDR3 nucleotides are TGTGCCAGCAGCTTAAGGGGGTTCGAAAACTACGAGCAGTACTTC. It codes for CASSLRGFENYEQYF.

The genes are TRBV5-1 and TRBJ1-1; D remains ambiguous. V lost 4 bases to trimming and J lost 2 bases, with 18 bases between them. The CDR3 loop spans 16 amino acids. Germline V lookup: CDR1 SGHRS, CDR2 YFSETQ. The CDR3 loop reads CASSLQRLVGNTEAFF. The CDR3 DNA reads TGCGCCAGCAGCCTCCAGCGGTTAGTAGGTAACACTGAAGCTTTCTTT.

V gene TRBV27 combines with J gene TRBJ2-7; a weak D match, TRBD1 (5 bases). Looked up from germline, CDR1 is MNHEY and CDR2 is SMNVEV (reference sequence). This CDR3 has 15 residues. V lost 0 bases, J lost 2 bases, and 11 bases lay in between. The CDR3 loop reads CASSLSNRFTYEQYF. CDR3 sequence (DNA): TGTGCCAGCAGTTTATCGAACAGGTTTACCTACGAGCAGTACTTC.

This rearrangement joins TRBV7-2 to TRBJ2-1, with TRBD2 matching over 10 bases. With V trimmed by 3 bases and J by 3 bases, 2 bases remained unmatched. CDR1 SGHTA and CDR2 FQGNSA come from the germline V gene. The CDR3 extends over 15 amino acids. The CDR3 loop reads CASSLVAGGYNEQFF. CDR3 bases: TGTGCCAGCAGCTTGGTAGCGGGGGGCTACAATGAGCAGTTCTTC.

The chain carries TRBV3-1 (or the pseudogene TRBV3-2) and TRBJ2-2, with a tentative D call TRBD2 (7 bases). Per germline, CDR1 LGHDT and CDR2 YNNKEL (reference sequence). The V end lost 0 bases, the J end lost 6 bases, and 14 bases lay between the germline ends. The CDR3 runs 16 residues. The CDR3 region is CASSQEGGPSSGELFF. CDR3 nucleotides: TGTGCCAGCAGCCAAGAGGGGGGGCCGTCCTCCGGGGAGCTGTTTTTT.

The chain combines TRBV19 with TRBJ1-5; unclear D gene. V lost 1 base, J lost 2 bases, and 18 bases lay in between. CDR1 is LNHDA, CDR2 SQIVND, per germline (reference sequence). The length of the CDR3 is 18 residues. In nucleotides, the CDR3 is TGTGCCAGTAGTATAGCTCTCGGGTTTTTTCGGGGCAATCAGCCCCAGCATTTT. Protein: CASSIALGFFRGNQPQHF. The full variable domain, its missing parts supplied by reference TRBV19 and TRBJ1-5, is DGGITQSPKYLFRKEGQNVTLSCEQNLNHDAMYWYRQDPGQGLRLIYYSQIVNDFQKGDIAEGYSVSREKKESFPLTVTSAQKNPTAFYLCASSIALGFFRGNQPQHFGDGTRLSIL.

This clone was seen only once. The rearrangement links TRBV10-3 to TRBJ1-1; tentatively, D is TRBD1 (6 bases). The V and J ends lost 11 bases and 0 bases respectively, with 13 bases between them. Germline loops: CDR1 ENHRY, CDR2 SYGVKD. CDR3 length: 13 amino acids. CDR3 residues: CASWGTMNTEAFF. DNA for the CDR3: TGTGCCTCCTGGGGGACAATGAACACTGAAGCTTTCTTT.

The CDR3 nucleotides read TGTGCCAGCCGACTAGCGGGCGTTTACACAGATACGCAGTATTTT. Translating it yields CASRLAGVYTDTQYF. The J gene is TRBJ2-3, the V gene TRBV2; 10 bases agree with TRBD2. The CDR3 loop spans 15 amino acids. The germline CDR1 and CDR2 sequences are SNHLY and FYNNEI. Trimming at V came to 8 bases and at J to 2 bases, leaving 7 bases not matched to a gene.

This clone was counted between two and nine times. The chain joins TRBV7-9 to TRBJ1-1; tentatively, D is TRBD1 (6 bases). Germline lookup yields CDR1 SEHNR and CDR2 FQNEAQ (reference sequence). The CDR3 loop spans 14 amino acids. Trimming left V 7 bases short and J 1 base short, with 13 bases between. The CDR3: CASTWDTGNTEAFF. The CDR3 nucleotides read TGTGCCAGCACCTGGGACACCGGGAACACTGAAGCTTTCTTT.

This chain connects TRBV7-3 to TRBJ2-7, with D possibly matching TRBD1 (6 bases). V lost 2 bases, J lost 4 bases, and 9 bases lay in between. Germline values: CDR1 SGHTA, CDR2 FQGTGA. This CDR3 region has 13 residues. CDR3 DNA: TGTGCCAGCAGCTTATATACAGGGTACGAGCAGTACTTC. It codes for CASSLYTGYEQYF.

V is TRBV2 and J is TRBJ1-6; TRBD1 matches at 7 bases. The CDR3 length is 13 residues. V dropped 4 bases and J dropped 9; count of bases not matched to a gene: 3. CDR1 and CDR2 from the germline V gene are SNHLY and FYNNEI. CDR3: CASSATGSSPLHF. In nucleotides, the CDR3 is TGTGCCAGCAGTGCGACAGGGAGTTCACCCCTCCACTTT.

The chain recombines TRBV29-1 with TRBJ1-2; TRBD1 aligns across 9 bases. The CDR3 sequence is 11 residues long. Germline V gene lookup returns CDR1 SQVTM and CDR2 ANQGSEA. V was pared by 7 bases and J by 8 bases, with 5 bases of the junction left unmatched. CDR3 residues: CSAGTGRGYTF. The DNA for the CDR3 is TGCAGCGCTGGGACAGGGCGAGGCTACACCTTC.